This TCR beta chain was observed in a study of control samples from healthy donors and cancer patients. Assay used: immunoSEQ multiplex PCR; TCRdb lists only in-frame clones, some missing. The repertoire holds some 150,000 clones, with around 96% as singletons. The V gene lost 6 bases and the J gene lost 11 bases, with 16 bases spanning the gap. Germline V gene data show CDR1 as MGHRA and CDR2 as YSYEKL. The CDR3 contains 12 residues. The material sequenced was blood. This chain joins TRBV4-1 and TRBJ1-1; possible D gene TRBD1, 5 bases. The receptor was isolated from a woman aged 25 to 39 in good health. CDR3 protein: CASRGRGAGAFF. In nucleotides, the CDR3 is TGCGCCAGCAGGGGGCGGGGAGCGGGCGCTTTCTTT.